The T cell receptor beta chain described here comes from a study of blood T cells in healthy people across ages. Study outcomes and limitations: Per million T cells, the diversity of TCR beta decreased roughly linearly as age advanced. The authors considered diversity estimates from one million T cells to be underestimates.

This CDR3 spans 12 amino acids. V was clipped by 2 bases and J by 9 bases; unmatched bases: 4. Germline V gives CDR1 DFQATT, CDR2 SNEGSKA (reference sequence). The second PCR ran roughly 6 to 12 cycles with a sample-barcoded 5' primer and J-beta primers. TCRdb re-called the 5' RACE reads through MiXCR, storing one row per CDR3 protein. The table shows about 800,000 distinct CDR3 sequences, with less than 60% occurring only once. The sample holds one count of this clonotype. As yet, its antigen is unknown. The chain recombines TRBV20-1 with TRBJ2-1; TRBD2 aligns across 7 bases. The material sequenced was blood. The receptor was derived from a man older than 75 in good health. CDR3 amino acids: CSARLGGCEQFF. The CDR3 coding sequence is TGCAGTGCTAGATTGGGAGGGTGTGAGCAGTTCTTC.